The 26 T cell receptor beta chains presented below share a single source sample, sequenced in a study of response to subunit inactivated influenza vaccine. TCRdb fed the RT-PCR reads into MiXCR, producing one record per CDR3 protein. The table shows 530,000 or so distinct CDR3 sequences, with approximately 24% occurring only once. Sequenced here: CD4+ T cells sorted from PBMCs, sampled about 5 days after vaccination. The receptor set was obtained from a man aged 45-60 years who received an inactivated influenza vaccine.

V and J are TRBV24-1 and TRBJ2-1, with TRBD2 matching over 14 bases. Germline V gives CDR1 KGHDR, CDR2 SFDVKD. J gave up 8 bases and V 4 bases, and 15 bases lay outside the gene matches. The CDR3 is 19 amino acids. CDR3 amino acids: CATSEPGLAGGPNLDEQFF. In DNA, the CDR3 is TGTGCCACCAGTGAACCAGGACTAGCGGGAGGACCGAATTTGGATGAGCAGTTCTTC.

The DNA of the CDR3 is TGTGCCAGCAGCGGACGAGGACAGGGGGGGACTAGCGGGAGGTACGAGCAGTACTTC. It specifies CASSGRGQGGTSGRYEQYF. This sequence joins TRBV3-1 and TRBJ2-7; the match to TRBD2 covers 15 bases. CDR1 is LGHDT, CDR2 YNNKEL, per germline (reference sequence). V was pared by 5 bases and J by 4 bases, with 15 bases of the junction left unmatched. This CDR3 is built from 19 residues.

This clonotype was picked up a small number of times. V is TRBV3-1 and J is TRBJ2-1; 8 bases are a match to TRBD2. Germline values: CDR1 LGHDT, CDR2 YNNKEL (reference sequence). This CDR3 has 15 amino acids. Losses at the gene ends were 5 bases for V and 0 bases for J; bases not matched to a gene: 3. In nucleotides, the CDR3 is TGTGCCAGCAGCTATAGCGGGGTCTCCTACAATGAGCAGTTCTTC. It encodes CASSYSGVSYNEQFF.

This clonotype was picked up a small number of times. The chain uses TRBV5-4 and TRBJ2-7; tentatively, D is TRBD1 (8 bases). The CDR3 is 15 amino acids. Germline assignment: CDR1 SGHNT and CDR2 YYREEE (reference sequence). Trimming removed 7 bases at V and 5 bases at J, with 22 bases between. The CDR3 sequence is CASGANRGGFDEQYF. CDR3 coding DNA: TGTGCCAGCGGCGCAAACAGGGGGGGGTTTGACGAGCAGTACTTC.

V usage is TRBV12-3 or TRBV12-4 and J usage is TRBJ2-3; 9 bases are shared with TRBD2. This CDR3 comprises 17 residues. V was pared by 5 bases and J by 6 bases, with 15 bases of the junction left unmatched. CDR3 sequence: CASSPSLGSGGGDTQYF. CDR3 bases: TGTGCCAGCAGTCCGTCTTTGGGTAGCGGGGGTGGGGATACGCAGTATTTT.

This clonotype has a count of ten or more. The chain combines TRBV12-3 or TRBV12-4 with TRBJ1-6, with D perhaps TRBD1 (6 bases). Deletions cut 2 bases from V and 10 bases from J, with 12 bases between. The CDR3 is 14 residues long. The CDR3 spells CASSLSDRGSPLHF. The CDR3 DNA reads as TGTGCCAGCAGTTTATCGGACAGAGGATCACCCCTCCACTTT.

Only a few counts were recorded for this clonotype. V usage is TRBV24-1 and J usage is TRBJ2-2; 8 bases map to TRBD1. The CDR3 consists of 16 residues. The ends lost 0 bases at V and 5 bases at J; junction bases unmatched: 4. Germline V lookup: CDR1 KGHDR, CDR2 SFDVKD. The CDR3 is CATSDLARGPTGELFF. DNA of the CDR3: TGTGCCACCAGTGATTTGGCCAGGGGGCCGACCGGGGAGCTGTTTTTT.

The rearrangement joins TRBV3-1 to TRBJ2-7; D is possibly TRBD2 (6 bases). CDR3 size: 15 residues. The germline gives CDR1 LGHDT, CDR2 YNNKEL (reference sequence). The ends were cut back, 10 bases at V and 5 bases at J, with 24 bases in the middle. The CDR3 spells CATTQGQLARNEQYF. The CDR3 coding sequence is TGTGCCACCACCCAAGGGCAGCTAGCGAGGAACGAGCAGTACTTC.

V usage is TRBV20-1 and J usage is TRBJ2-7; D ambiguous. The CDR3 is 14 residues long. Between the trimmed V and J ends, which lost 2 bases and 4 bases, there was a span of 15 bases. Germline V gene lookup returns CDR1 DFQATT and CDR2 SNEGSKA (reference sequence). The CDR3 protein is CSARIPSAAYEQYF. CDR3 coding DNA: TGCAGTGCTAGAATTCCCTCCGCGGCATACGAGCAGTACTTC.

Comments on this clonotype: This may stem from a read error, because a much larger clone lies one nucleotide away. This chain connects TRBV20-1 to TRBJ2-3; 9 nucleotides match TRBD1. V lost 4 bases to trimming and J lost 4 bases; unmatched junction nucleotides: 6. CDR1 DFQATT and CDR2 SNEGSKA come from the germline V gene (reference sequence). The CDR3 contains 14 residues. CDR3 protein: CSATGTGNADTQYF. CDR3 bases: TGCAGTGCTACCGGGACAGGGAACGCAGATACGCAGTATTTT.

This clonotype came up a few times. The chain is built from TRBV12-3 or TRBV12-4 and TRBJ2-3, with 7 bases fitting TRBD1. This CDR3 is 15 amino acids long. With V trimmed by 2 bases and J by 4 bases, 6 bases remained unmatched. The CDR3, as DNA: TGTGCCAGCAGTTTAAGGGGGCGCATCGCAGATACGCAGTATTTT. Protein product: CASSLRGRIADTQYF.

This clonotype was seen a few times. The J gene is TRBJ1-2, the V gene TRBV10-3, with TRBD1 identical over 8 bases. From germline, CDR1 is ENHRY and CDR2 SYGVKD. Losses at the gene ends were 2 bases for V and 7 bases for J; bases not matched to a gene: 0. The CDR3 has 12 residues. The CDR3 here is CAISEGTGGYTF. The CDR3, as DNA: TGTGCCATCAGTGAGGGGACAGGTGGCTACACCTTC.

CDR3 sequence (DNA): TGTGCCAGCAGTGAAACGGGGATATTTACCTACGAGCAGTACTTC. This translates into CASSETGIFTYEQYF. V usage is TRBV25-1 and J usage is TRBJ2-7, with a tentative D call TRBD2 (5 bases). With 2 bases removed from V and 2 bases from J, the gap between germline ends came to 13 bases. From germline, CDR1 is MGHDK and CDR2 SYGVNS. The CDR3 runs to 15 residues.

This clonotype was seen repeatedly, ten times or more. This chain joins TRBV20-1 and TRBJ1-1; D is uncertain. CDR3 length: 14 residues. V was shortened by 0 bases and J by 0 bases, with 8 bases between the two germline ends. CDR1 and CDR2 from the germline V gene are DFQATT and SNEGSKA (reference sequence). DNA for the CDR3: TGCAGTGCTAGAGATCGAATACTGAACACTGAAGCTTTCTTT. Its protein is CSARDRILNTEAFF.

This clonotype was seen a few times. This chain links TRBV4-2 with TRBJ2-7; 10 bases match TRBD1. Trimming removed 3 bases from V and 1 base from J; junction bases left unmatched: 3. The CDR3 totals 15 residues. CDR1 is LGHNA and CDR2 is YNFKEQ in the germline V gene. Written as DNA, the CDR3 is TGTGCCAGCAGCCAGGGGGGACAGGGGTCCTACGAGCAGTACTTC. Protein sequence: CASSQGGQGSYEQYF.

CDR3 sequence reads: CASSLAGDRAYEQYF. The CDR3 DNA is TGCGCCAGCAGCTTGGCCGGGGACAGGGCGTACGAGCAGTACTTC. V and J are TRBV5-1 and TRBJ2-7, with TRBD1 matching over 9 bases. V dropped 0 bases and J dropped 4; count of bases not matched to a gene: 5. The CDR3 extends over 15 amino acids. In germline, CDR1 is SGHRS, CDR2 YFSETQ.

The V and J genes are TRBV15 and TRBJ1-2; perhaps TRBD1 as D (5 bases). The CDR3 runs to 16 residues. Between the trimmed V and J ends, which lost 6 bases and 6 bases, there was a span of 23 bases. The V gene's germline CDR1 is LNHNV and CDR2 YYDKDF (reference sequence). CDR3 region: CATRQEAGQRADGYTF. The CDR3 DNA reads TGTGCCACCAGACAAGAGGCAGGGCAACGGGCTGATGGCTACACCTTC.

This rearrangement joins TRBV24-1 to TRBJ2-3, with D perhaps TRBD2 (6 bases). Germline V gene sequence: CDR1 KGHDR, CDR2 SFDVKD. The CDR3 runs to 15 residues. The V end was cut by 1 base, the J end by 4 bases, with 11 bases between. CDR3 residues: CATSDFNGGSDTQYF. In DNA form, the CDR3 reads TGTGCCACCAGTGATTTCAACGGGGGTTCAGATACGCAGTATTTT.

In this sample, this clonotype turned up a few times. The J gene is TRBJ1-4, the V gene TRBV18, with 8 nucleotides matching TRBD1. The CDR3 is 14 amino acids. In germline, CDR1 is KGHSH, CDR2 LQKENI. Germline trimming cut 3 bases from V and 8 bases from J; bases unmatched to any gene: 5. The DNA of the CDR3 is TGTGCCAGCTCACCTACACAGGGGGAAGAAAAACTGTTTTTT. Amino acid sequence: CASSPTQGEEKLFF.

The chain is built from TRBV7-2 and TRBJ2-7; D tentatively fits TRBD1 or TRBD2 (5 bases each). Trimming left V 4 bases short and J 3 bases short, with 16 bases between. The CDR3 consists of 15 residues. Per the germline V gene, CDR1 is SGHTA and CDR2 is FQGNSA. CDR3 sequence: CASSSQTGTGYEQYF. The CDR3 bases are TGTGCCAGCAGCTCGCAAACCGGGACGGGCTACGAGCAGTACTTC.

The chain combines TRBV20-1 with TRBJ2-5, with 7 bases lining up with TRBD1. The CDR3 is 17 amino acids. Germline V gives CDR1 DFQATT, CDR2 SNEGSKA (reference sequence). The V gene end was trimmed by 1 base and the J gene end by 0 bases; junction bases not matched to a gene: 11. The CDR3 loop reads CSARGSGGRRYQETQYF. CDR3 coding DNA: TGCAGTGCTAGAGGCTCAGGGGGACGGAGGTACCAAGAGACCCAGTACTTC.

The sample holds a few counts of this clonotype. V is TRBV6-5 and J is TRBJ1-6; D might be TRBD1 (6 bases). V was shortened by 4 bases and J by 3 bases, with 13 bases between the two germline ends. The CDR3 contains 16 residues. Germline V gene data show CDR1 as MNHEY and CDR2 as SVGAGI. The CDR3, as DNA: TGTGCCAGCAGTTCCGGGAGGGGGAACTATAATTCACCCCTCCACTTT. It yields the protein CASSSGRGNYNSPLHF.

This clonotype came up a few times. The rearrangement links TRBV3-1 to TRBJ1-3; D gene unclear. CDR3 size: 14 residues. Germline CDR1 and CDR2: LGHDT and YNNKEL (reference sequence). The V end was cut by 4 bases, the J end by 0 bases, with 7 bases between. The DNA of the CDR3 is TGTGCCAGCAGCCGTCGGGACTCTGGAAACACCATATATTTT. It encodes CASSRRDSGNTIYF.

This clonotype was observed once. This chain connects TRBV6-2 or TRBV6-3 to TRBJ2-4, with 7 bases identical to TRBD1. The CDR3 covers 13 residues. Germline-derived CDR1 and CDR2 are MNHEY and SVGEGT. The J segment lost 7 bases and the V segment lost 6 bases, leaving 6 bases of the junction unmatched. In DNA, the CDR3 is TGTGCCAGCAGACGACAGGGATCTAACATTCAGTACTTC. Its translation is CASRRQGSNIQYF.

This chain's CDR3 is CASSYGRANYGYTF. CDR3 bases: TGTGCCAGCAGTTACGGGAGAGCAAACTATGGCTACACCTTC. The V gene is TRBV6-5, the J gene TRBJ1-2, with D unresolved. Trimming took off 2 bases at V and 2 bases at J, with 9 bases between the two ends. The germline CDR1 and CDR2 sequences are MNHEY and SVGAGI. CDR3 length: 14 residues.

This clonotype has just a few counts. The chain is built from TRBV7-6 and TRBJ2-5; D is perhaps TRBD2 (5 bases). The germline V and J ends were trimmed by 5 bases and 4 bases, with 14 bases remaining between them. The CDR3 loop spans 14 amino acids. CDR1 is SGHVS, CDR2 FNYEAQ, per germline. CDR3 sequence: CASSQRTYSETQYF. Here the CDR3 DNA reads TGTGCCAGCAGCCAAAGGACTTACTCAGAGACCCAGTACTTC.